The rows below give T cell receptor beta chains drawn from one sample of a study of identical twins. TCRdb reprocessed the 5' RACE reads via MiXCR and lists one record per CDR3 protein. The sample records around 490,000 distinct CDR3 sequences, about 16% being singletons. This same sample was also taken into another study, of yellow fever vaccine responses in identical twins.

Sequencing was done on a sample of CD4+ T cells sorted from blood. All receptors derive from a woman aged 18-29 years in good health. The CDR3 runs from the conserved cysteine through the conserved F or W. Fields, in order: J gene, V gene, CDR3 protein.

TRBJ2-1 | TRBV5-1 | CASSGGLAGGSSYNEQFF
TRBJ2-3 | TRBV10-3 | CAISESLGTRWGTDTDTQYF
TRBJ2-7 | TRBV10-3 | CAISESASGRYEQYF
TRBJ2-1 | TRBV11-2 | CASSLSPGVYNEQFF
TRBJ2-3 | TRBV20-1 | CSAHGTDGGTDTQYF
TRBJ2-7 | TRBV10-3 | CAISDLGRNEQYF
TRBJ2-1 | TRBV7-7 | CASSSGLAGFNEQFF
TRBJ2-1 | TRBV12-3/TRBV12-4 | CASSLGHRASWYNEQFF
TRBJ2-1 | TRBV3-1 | CASSQGRVHNEQFF
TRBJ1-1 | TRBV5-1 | CASSWTGANTEAFF
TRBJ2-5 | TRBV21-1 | CASTAWLVTLGETQYF
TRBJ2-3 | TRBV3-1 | CASSPGSLGADTQYF
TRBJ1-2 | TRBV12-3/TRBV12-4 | CASSLGVYGYTF
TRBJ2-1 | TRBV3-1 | CASSHRALASVSTNEQFF
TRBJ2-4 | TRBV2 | CASSSGGASKNIQYF
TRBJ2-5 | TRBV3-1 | CACCQISGYQETQYF
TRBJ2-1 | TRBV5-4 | CASSLKRGAGDEQFF
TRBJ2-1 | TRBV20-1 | CSAIKPGISSYNEQFF
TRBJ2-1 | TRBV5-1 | CASSTDRGLYNEQFF
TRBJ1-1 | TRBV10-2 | CASSGQVTAEAFF
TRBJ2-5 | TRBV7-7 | CASSLSTSGAQETQYF
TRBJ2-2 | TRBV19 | CASSPRPSANTGELFF
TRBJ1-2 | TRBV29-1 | CSVAGTATNNNYGYTF
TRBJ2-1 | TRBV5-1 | CASSLVAGVGINEQFF
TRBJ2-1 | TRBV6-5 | CASSYAGVAYNEQFF
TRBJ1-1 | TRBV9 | CASSVDFGVTEAFF
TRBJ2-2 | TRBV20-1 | CSASMTGTNTGELFF
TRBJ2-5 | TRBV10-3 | CAISPGLAGGTQYF
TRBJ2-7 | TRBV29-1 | CSVVVGTGKYEQYF
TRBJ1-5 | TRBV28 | CASRVSGSNQPQHF
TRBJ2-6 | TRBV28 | CASQKRGLAGGPGANVLTF
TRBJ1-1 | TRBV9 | CASSMSGTGNTEAFF
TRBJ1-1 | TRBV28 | CAGTGQGYSEAFF
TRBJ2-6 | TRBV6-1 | CASSGGGSGANVLTF
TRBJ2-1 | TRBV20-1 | CSASSGGNYNEQFF
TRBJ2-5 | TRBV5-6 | CASSLRSLTGVETQYF
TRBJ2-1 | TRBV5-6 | CASSTRQGVGEQFF
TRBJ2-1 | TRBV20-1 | CSARGGEADGSYNEQFF
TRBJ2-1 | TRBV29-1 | CSVGYDLFSSYNEQFF
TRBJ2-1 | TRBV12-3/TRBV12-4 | CASSKSGRGNYNEQFF
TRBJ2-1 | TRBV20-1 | CSASRADNEQFF
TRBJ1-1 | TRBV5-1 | CASSVQGVKIEAFF
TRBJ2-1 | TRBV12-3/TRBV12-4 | CASRPWWYNEQFF
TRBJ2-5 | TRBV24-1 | CATSDSGTGKTQYF
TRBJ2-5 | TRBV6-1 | CASRGQSEVETQYF
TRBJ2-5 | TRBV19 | CASSLRAGVSQETQYF
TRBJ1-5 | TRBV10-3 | CAISSGGQPQHF
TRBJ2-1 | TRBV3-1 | CASSQPGPEQFF
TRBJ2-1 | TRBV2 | CASSGIQGNNEQFF
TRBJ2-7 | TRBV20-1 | CSASGGQGGSEQYF
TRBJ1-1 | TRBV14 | CASSKGSNTEAFF
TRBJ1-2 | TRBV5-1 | CASSHLTPNYGSNYGYTF
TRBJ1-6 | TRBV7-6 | CASSLAGSYNSPLHF
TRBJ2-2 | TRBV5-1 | CASSLAGNTAGELFF
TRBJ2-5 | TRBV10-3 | CAIRGTQQETQYF
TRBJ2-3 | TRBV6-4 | CASSDSLRGTQYF
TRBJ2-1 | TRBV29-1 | CSVLRLALFGEQFF
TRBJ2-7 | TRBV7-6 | CASSLEGRGTYEQYF
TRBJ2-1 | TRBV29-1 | CSVVELAGGYNEQFF